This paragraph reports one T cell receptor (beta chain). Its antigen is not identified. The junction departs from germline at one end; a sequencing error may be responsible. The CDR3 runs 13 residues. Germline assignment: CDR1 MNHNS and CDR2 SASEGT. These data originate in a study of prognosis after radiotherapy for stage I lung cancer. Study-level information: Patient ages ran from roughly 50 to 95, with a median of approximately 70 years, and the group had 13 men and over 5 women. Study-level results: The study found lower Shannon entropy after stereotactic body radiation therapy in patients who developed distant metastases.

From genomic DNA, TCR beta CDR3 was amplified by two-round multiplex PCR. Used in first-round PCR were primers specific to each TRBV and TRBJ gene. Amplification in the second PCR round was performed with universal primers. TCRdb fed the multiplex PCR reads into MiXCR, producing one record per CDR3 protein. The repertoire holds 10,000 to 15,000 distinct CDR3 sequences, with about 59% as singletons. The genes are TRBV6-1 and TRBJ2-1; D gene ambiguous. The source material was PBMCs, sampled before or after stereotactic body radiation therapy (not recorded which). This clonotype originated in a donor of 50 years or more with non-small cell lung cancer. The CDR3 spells CASSVGLYSEQFF. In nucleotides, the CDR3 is TGTGCCAGCAGTGTCGGTCTATACAGTGAGCAGTTCTTC.